The 9 T cell receptor beta chains below were found in one sample sequenced in a study of T-cell reconstitution after alpha-beta-depleted transplantation in children. A TCRbeta library incorporating unique molecular identifiers was prepared. TCRdb reanalysed the PCR reads using MiXCR and keeps one entry per CDR3 protein. The table records about 830,000 distinct CDR3 sequences, around 15% of them present only once. This specimen was PBMCs, mostly from graft donor cells, taken 360 days after TCRalphabeta/CD19-depleted stem cell transplant. These receptors were obtained from a male patient aged 5 to 17 who had a stem cell transplant for acute lymphoblastic leukemia, so the T cells may come from the graft donor.

This rearrangement joins TRBV11-3 to TRBJ2-1, with 7 bases matching TRBD1. Germline V gene data show CDR1 as SGHNT and CDR2 as YENEEA. The CDR3 is 14 amino acids. The V and J ends lost 1 base and 10 bases, in that order; junction bases with no gene match: 7. CDR3 in DNA: TGTGCCAGCAGCTTAGGTGCAGGGGGAGAAGAGCAGTTCTTC. Amino acids: CASSLGAGGEEQFF.

The chain uses TRBV4-2 and TRBJ1-1; 10 bases agree with TRBD1. The V gene's germline CDR1 is LGHNA and CDR2 YNFKEQ. The CDR3 length is 18 residues. J gave up 3 bases and V 3 bases, and 13 bases lay outside the gene matches. DNA of the CDR3: TGTGCCAGCAGCCAGGAACCTGGGACAGGGGCGCTTTACACTGAAGCTTTCTTT. Protein product: CASSQEPGTGALYTEAFF.

This clonotype was seen a handful of times. V and J are TRBV5-1 and TRBJ2-7; a weak D match, TRBD2 (6 bases). The germline CDR1 and CDR2 sequences are SGHRS and YFSETQ. The CDR3 totals 13 residues. V was clipped by 2 bases and J by 6 bases, with 12 bases between them. The CDR3 DNA reads as TGCGCCAGCAGCTTCGGCGGGATGGGCGAGCAGTACTTC. It is translated as CASSFGGMGEQYF.

The genes are TRBV11-3 and TRBJ2-1, with D possibly TRBD1 on 5 matching bases. The length of the CDR3 is 17 residues. Germline lookup yields CDR1 SGHNT and CDR2 YENEEA. V was shortened by 0 bases and J by 4 bases, with 16 bases between the two germline ends. CDR3 residues: CASSLDSLGVGYNEQFF. CDR3 DNA sequence: TGTGCCAGCAGCTTAGACTCCCTAGGGGTTGGGTACAATGAGCAGTTCTTC.

The chain uses TRBV5-1 and TRBJ2-1; D remains unclear. This CDR3 comprises 16 residues. The V gene's germline CDR1 is SGHRS and CDR2 YFSETQ. V was pared by 0 bases and J by 0 bases, with 10 bases between. In nucleotides, the CDR3 is TGCGCCAGCAGCTTGGTTAGCCCGAGCTCCTACAATGAGCAGTTCTTC. It encodes CASSLVSPSSYNEQFF.

This clonotype appeared a few times. The V and J genes are TRBV4-1 and TRBJ2-7, with 7 bases that match TRBD2. The CDR3 is 20 residues long. Germline-derived CDR1 and CDR2 are MGHRA and YSYEKL. The junction had 18 bases not matched to a gene; V was cut back by 1 base and J by 0 bases. In nucleotides, the CDR3 is TGCGCCAGCAGCCAAGCCCCCCGTCTATGGCTAGCGGATTTCTCCTACGAGCAGTACTTC. Amino acid sequence: CASSQAPRLWLADFSYEQYF.

This clonotype was found a few times. The chain joins TRBV20-1 to TRBJ2-1, with D unclear. CDR1 is DFQATT, CDR2 SNEGSKA, per germline (reference sequence). The CDR3 is 14 amino acids. V lost 5 bases, J lost 7 bases, and 18 bases lay in between. The CDR3 spells CSAPQILQKNEQFF. The CDR3 coding sequence is TGCAGTGCTCCACAAATCTTGCAGAAGAATGAGCAGTTCTTC.

This clonotype showed up just a few times. The chain combines TRBV4-1 with TRBJ2-7; 10 positions match TRBD2. Germline V lookup: CDR1 MGHRA, CDR2 YSYEKL. The V gene end was trimmed by 0 bases and the J gene end by 5 bases; junction bases not matched to a gene: 13. The CDR3 extends over 18 amino acids. CDR3 bases: TGCGCCAGCAGCCAAGATTCAGCGGGAGGGCCTTTTGCAGACGAGCAGTACTTC. Translation gives CASSQDSAGGPFADEQYF.

This clonotype was counted ten times or more. The chain has TRBV5-1 and TRBJ2-5, with D perhaps TRBD1 or TRBD2 (5 bases each). Germline V gives CDR1 SGHRS, CDR2 YFSETQ. CDR3 length: 18 amino acids. Between the trimmed V and J ends, which lost 2 bases and 1 base, there was a span of 21 bases. The CDR3 nucleotides are TGCGCCAGCAGCTTAATAGGCCTCCTGACTGGGACCCAAGAGACCCAGTACTTC. Translating it yields CASSLIGLLTGTQETQYF.